This T cell receptor beta chain comes out of a study of cytomegalovirus exposure and HLA in healthy donors. Findings and limits, study-wide: A list of about 180 TCR beta chains associated with cytomegalovirus was given. A few of the chains that were CMV-associated were confirmed in vitro to be specific for CMV antigens. One later analysis, an examination of the 100 to 150 validation repertoires, found that first-cohort TCR clusters tended to co-occur in them.

Some clones are missing from TCRdb's copy, which holds only in-frame ones; the method was immunoSEQ multiplex PCR. Of some 130,000 clones listed, approximately 90% are singletons. The CDR3 is 16 amino acids. Germline lookup yields CDR1 SGHRS and CDR2 YFSETQ. V lost 4 bases and J lost 0; bases outside the gene matches: 6. Comments on this clone: Its cognate antigen is unknown.

This chain uses TRBV5-1 with TRBJ1-3, with 8 nucleotides matching TRBD1. Sequencing was carried out using PBMCs. This clonotype was sampled from a woman in her late teens or twenties in good health and CMV-seropositive. The CDR3 coding sequence is TGCGCCAGCAGCACCGGACAGGGCCACTCTGGAAACACCATATATTTT. Translating gives CASSTGQGHSGNTIYF.